Described below is a single TCR beta chain sequence and its context. This entry comes from a study of blood T cell repertoires in COVID-19. Looking at the study overall: Samples representing acute and convalescent COVID-19 were sourced from the United States, Italy and Spain. Sample material is recorded as cDNA or gDNA derived from T cells, B-cell-depleted T cells, or PBMCs.

V lost 5 bases, J lost 2 bases, and 16 bases lay in between. Germline CDR1 is MGHRA and CDR2 is YSYEKL. This CDR3 has 15 amino acids. Original processing methods: Counts of nucleated cells, estimated from reference gene primer amplification, were obtained. Clones were sequenced by immunoSEQ multiplex PCR, and TCRdb holds only the in-frame ones, with some missing. V, J and clone size were drawn from that table, and D and trimming were deduced from the DNA. Here the sample spans around 47,000 clones, approximately 70% being singletons. Sequenced material: peripheral blood. This TCR was sampled from a man of 80 years or more with acute or convalescent COVID-19. The V gene is TRBV4-1, the J gene TRBJ2-7, with a possible D match to TRBD2 (5 bases). DNA for the CDR3: TGCGCCAGCAGCTCGCTGGCGAGCGGAGCCTACGAGCAGTACTTC. It encodes CASSSLASGAYEQYF.